This is a list of T cell receptor beta chains from one sample in a study of T-cell reconstitution after alpha-beta-depleted transplantation in children. TCRdb re-called the PCR reads with MiXCR, one entry per CDR3 protein. The sample contains hundreds of thousands of distinct CDR3 sequences, 15% to 20% of which appear only once. The specimen was PBMCs from the stem cell graft donor, collected from the stem cell graft. Receptors originate from a human donor who donated a stem cell graft to a child with acute myeloid leukemia. CDR3s include the opening cysteine and the closing phenylalanine or tryptophan. The order of the fields is V gene, D gene, J gene, clone size, CDR3 DNA, CDR3 protein. A D gene is named only where the DNA matches it firmly. Part of the rows lack a size; the others show once, few, many or a class for expanded clones.

v_gene: TRBV7-9
d_gene: NA
j_gene: TRBJ1-1
abundance: NA
CDR3nt: TGTGCCAGCAGCTTTATCGGGGGGCGGGGAACTGAAGCTTTCTTT
CDR3aa: CASSFIGGRGTEAFF

v_gene: TRBV20-1
d_gene: NA
j_gene: TRBJ2-7
abundance: many
CDR3nt: TGCAGTGCTAGGGGGTCAAGGGGCCCCTACGAGCAGTACTTC
CDR3aa: CSARGSRGPYEQYF

v_gene: TRBV7-2
d_gene: NA
j_gene: TRBJ1-6
abundance: few
CDR3nt: TGTGCCAGCAGCCTAGGTGGGGCAAGGGATAATTCACCCCTCCACTTT
CDR3aa: CASSLGGARDNSPLHF

v_gene: TRBV27
d_gene: NA
j_gene: TRBJ2-3
abundance: many
CDR3nt: TGTGCCAGCACCTTGGGAGGGCAGGGGGCAGATACGCAGTATTTT
CDR3aa: CASTLGGQGADTQYF

v_gene: TRBV12-3/TRBV12-4
d_gene: TRBD2
j_gene: TRBJ2-2
abundance: NA
CDR3nt: TGTGCCAGCAGTTCCACTAGCGGGGGGGCCTCCGGGGAGCTGTTTTTT
CDR3aa: CASSSTSGGASGELFF

v_gene: TRBV29-1
d_gene: NA
j_gene: TRBJ2-1
abundance: many
CDR3nt: TGCAGCGTTGACTATCAGTTAGGGAATGAGCAGTTCTTC
CDR3aa: CSVDYQLGNEQFF

v_gene: TRBV25-1
d_gene: NA
j_gene: TRBJ2-1
abundance: few
CDR3nt: TGTGCCACCGGAAGTCCGGTCCACAATGAGCAGTTCTTC
CDR3aa: CATGSPVHNEQFF

v_gene: TRBV14
d_gene: NA
j_gene: TRBJ1-6
abundance: NA
CDR3nt: TGTGCCAGCAGCCAAGGGGACACCCCAACCCTCCACTTT
CDR3aa: CASSQGDTPTLHF

v_gene: TRBV12-3/TRBV12-4
d_gene: NA
j_gene: TRBJ1-3
abundance: many
CDR3nt: TGTGCCAGCAGTTTTTCCCTATCTGGAAACACCATATATTTT
CDR3aa: CASSFSLSGNTIYF

v_gene: TRBV7-9
d_gene: NA
j_gene: TRBJ1-2
abundance: NA
CDR3nt: TGTGCCAGCAGCCAGAGGGTATCCTATGGCTACACCTTC
CDR3aa: CASSQRVSYGYTF

v_gene: TRBV7-2
d_gene: TRBD1
j_gene: TRBJ1-1
abundance: few
CDR3nt: TGTGCCAGCAGCCGCATCCAGGGGGACACTGAAGCTTTCTTT
CDR3aa: CASSRIQGDTEAFF

v_gene: TRBV20-1
d_gene: TRBD2
j_gene: TRBJ2-1
abundance: many
CDR3nt: TGCAGTGCAGGGGAGGGGAGCGGGGGGCTCCAATACAATGAGCAGTTCTTC
CDR3aa: CSAGEGSGGLQYNEQFF

v_gene: TRBV12-3/TRBV12-4
d_gene: TRBD1
j_gene: TRBJ2-1
abundance: many
CDR3nt: TGTGCCAGCAGTTTTGACAGGGCCATCAATGAGCAGTTCTTC
CDR3aa: CASSFDRAINEQFF

v_gene: TRBV20-1
d_gene: TRBD2
j_gene: TRBJ2-2
abundance: few
CDR3nt: TGCAGTGCTAGAGGGACTAGCGGACCGTCGAACACCGGGGAGCTGTTTTTT
CDR3aa: CSARGTSGPSNTGELFF

v_gene: TRBV4-3
d_gene: TRBD1
j_gene: TRBJ1-6
abundance: many
CDR3nt: TGCGCCAGCAGCCCTGGGACAGGCCCTAATTCACCCCTCCACTTT
CDR3aa: CASSPGTGPNSPLHF

v_gene: TRBV29-1
d_gene: NA
j_gene: TRBJ2-5
abundance: NA
CDR3nt: TGCAGCGTTGGAGCCCGGTACCAAGAGACCCAGTACTTC
CDR3aa: CSVGARYQETQYF

v_gene: TRBV15
d_gene: NA
j_gene: TRBJ1-2
abundance: NA
CDR3nt: TGTGCCACCAGCAGAGTTCTAGCGGACAGTGATTTTGGCTACACCTTC
CDR3aa: CATSRVLADSDFGYTF

v_gene: TRBV18
d_gene: TRBD1
j_gene: TRBJ1-2
abundance: NA
CDR3nt: TGTGCCAGCTCACCCATCCCCGGGACAGGGGCGTTACATGGCTACACCTTC
CDR3aa: CASSPIPGTGALHGYTF

v_gene: TRBV5-6
d_gene: NA
j_gene: TRBJ2-5
abundance: many
CDR3nt: TGTGCCAGCAGCTTCCCGCCCCAAGAGACCCAGTACTTC
CDR3aa: CASSFPPQETQYF

v_gene: TRBV9
d_gene: NA
j_gene: TRBJ2-7
abundance: NA
CDR3nt: TGTGCCAGCAGCGAGAGAGGGACGGACCGCGAGCAGTACTTC
CDR3aa: CASSERGTDREQYF

v_gene: TRBV19
d_gene: NA
j_gene: TRBJ2-7
abundance: many
CDR3nt: TGTGCCAGTAGTATAGCACAGGGCTACGAGCAGTACTTC
CDR3aa: CASSIAQGYEQYF

v_gene: TRBV28
d_gene: TRBD1
j_gene: TRBJ1-2
abundance: NA
CDR3nt: TGTGCCAGCAGTCTTATCCGGGACAGCTATGGCTACACCTTC
CDR3aa: CASSLIRDSYGYTF

v_gene: TRBV20-1
d_gene: NA
j_gene: TRBJ1-4
abundance: many
CDR3nt: TGCAGTGCTACAGGGTTCGAGGTTGGGAAACTGTTTTTT
CDR3aa: CSATGFEVGKLFF

v_gene: TRBV20-1
d_gene: TRBD2
j_gene: TRBJ2-1
abundance: few
CDR3nt: TGCAGTGCTCCCCTGGGGCGGGGGGACTACAATGAGCAGTTCTTC
CDR3aa: CSAPLGRGDYNEQFF

v_gene: TRBV5-1
d_gene: TRBD2
j_gene: TRBJ2-3
abundance: few
CDR3nt: TGCGCCAGCAGCTTGGGGCTAGCGGTATACACAGATACGCAGTATTTT
CDR3aa: CASSLGLAVYTDTQYF

v_gene: TRBV4-2
d_gene: NA
j_gene: TRBJ2-6
abundance: NA
CDR3nt: TGTGCCATGGGCCCCGGGCTAGGCTGCGTCCTGACTTTC
CDR3aa: CAMGPGLGCVLTF

v_gene: TRBV20-1
d_gene: NA
j_gene: TRBJ2-1
abundance: few
CDR3nt: TGCTGTGCTAGAGAAGGACACCAGAGCTCCTACAATGAGCAGTTCTTC
CDR3aa: CCAREGHQSSYNEQFF

v_gene: TRBV20-1
d_gene: TRBD1
j_gene: TRBJ1-5
abundance: NA
CDR3nt: TGCAGTGCTAGAGACCGGACAGGGTACGTTCAGCCCCAGCATTTT
CDR3aa: CSARDRTGYVQPQHF

v_gene: TRBV29-1
d_gene: NA
j_gene: TRBJ2-3
abundance: many
CDR3nt: TGCAGCGTTGAAAGGGACGGGACTAGCACAGATACGCAGTATTTT
CDR3aa: CSVERDGTSTDTQYF

v_gene: TRBV5-1
d_gene: TRBD2
j_gene: TRBJ2-3
abundance: few
CDR3nt: TGCGCCAGCAGCAACCATGCGCGGGGGGGCTCCATTACCACAGATACGCAGTATTTT
CDR3aa: CASSNHARGGSITTDTQYF

v_gene: TRBV20-1
d_gene: TRBD1
j_gene: TRBJ1-1
abundance: many
CDR3nt: TGCAGTGCTAGGACCTGGGACAGGGGGAACACTGAAGCTTTCTTT
CDR3aa: CSARTWDRGNTEAFF

v_gene: TRBV12-3/TRBV12-4
d_gene: NA
j_gene: TRBJ1-2
abundance: few
CDR3nt: TGTGCCAGCAGTTTGCGCGCAGCTAACTATGGCTACACCTTC
CDR3aa: CASSLRAANYGYTF

v_gene: TRBV12-3/TRBV12-4
d_gene: NA
j_gene: TRBJ1-1
abundance: few
CDR3nt: TGTGCCAGCAGAACCGGGCCCGAAGCTTTCTTT
CDR3aa: CASRTGPEAFF

v_gene: TRBV20-1
d_gene: TRBD2
j_gene: TRBJ2-3
abundance: few
CDR3nt: TGCAGTGCTAGAGAGACTAGCGGGGGGCCTCGCTGGGACACAGATACGCAGTATTTT
CDR3aa: CSARETSGGPRWDTDTQYF

v_gene: TRBV20-1
d_gene: TRBD2
j_gene: TRBJ2-1
abundance: few
CDR3nt: TGCAGTGCTCCCTTTCTAAGGTCGCTAGCGGGGGGGCCGCGGCCCTACAATGAGCAGTTCTTC
CDR3aa: CSAPFLRSLAGGPRPYNEQFF

v_gene: TRBV4-1
d_gene: NA
j_gene: TRBJ1-2
abundance: few
CDR3nt: TGCGCCAGCAGCCAAGATGGACGGACCTATGGCTACACCTTC
CDR3aa: CASSQDGRTYGYTF

v_gene: TRBV29-1
d_gene: NA
j_gene: TRBJ1-2
abundance: many
CDR3nt: TGCAGCGTTGAAGACCCGAGGGGGAAGGATGGCTACACCTTC
CDR3aa: CSVEDPRGKDGYTF

v_gene: TRBV5-6
d_gene: NA
j_gene: TRBJ1-1
abundance: many
CDR3nt: TGTGCCAGCAGCTTGTACGGGGGTGACACTGAAGCTTTCTTT
CDR3aa: CASSLYGGDTEAFF

v_gene: TRBV5-1
d_gene: NA
j_gene: TRBJ1-2
abundance: many
CDR3nt: TGCGCCAGCAGCCTACCGACAGGCGGCTATGGCTACACCTTC
CDR3aa: CASSLPTGGYGYTF

v_gene: TRBV20-1
d_gene: NA
j_gene: TRBJ1-5
abundance: many
CDR3nt: TGCAGTGCTGGGGACGGCAATCAGCCCCAGCATTTT
CDR3aa: CSAGDGNQPQHF

v_gene: TRBV27
d_gene: TRBD1
j_gene: TRBJ2-7
abundance: NA
CDR3nt: TGTGCCAGCAGTTTATCCGGGACAGGAAACGAGCAGTACTTC
CDR3aa: CASSLSGTGNEQYF

v_gene: TRBV7-2
d_gene: TRBD1
j_gene: TRBJ1-3
abundance: few
CDR3nt: TGTGCCAGCGAGACAGGGGGGTCTGGAAACACCATATATTTT
CDR3aa: CASETGGSGNTIYF

v_gene: TRBV6-5
d_gene: TRBD1
j_gene: TRBJ1-4
abundance: many
CDR3nt: TGTGCCAGCAGTTACTCCGGGACAGTAAAACTGTTTTTT
CDR3aa: CASSYSGTVKLFF

v_gene: TRBV7-9
d_gene: NA
j_gene: TRBJ2-1
abundance: many
CDR3nt: TGTGCCAGCAGCTTAGGAGGGTACTCCTACAATGAGCAGTTCTTC
CDR3aa: CASSLGGYSYNEQFF

v_gene: TRBV10-3
d_gene: TRBD2
j_gene: TRBJ2-7
abundance: NA
CDR3nt: TGTGCCATCGCCCTCTCAGGGCGGGGGGGTCGAGGGTACGAGCAGTACTTC
CDR3aa: CAIALSGRGGRGYEQYF

v_gene: TRBV12-3/TRBV12-4
d_gene: NA
j_gene: TRBJ2-2
abundance: many
CDR3nt: TGTGCCAGCAGTCTCCCATGGACCGGGGGCGGGGAGCTGTTTTTT
CDR3aa: CASSLPWTGGGELFF

v_gene: TRBV6-1
d_gene: NA
j_gene: TRBJ2-7
abundance: NA
CDR3nt: TGTGCCAGCAGGCCGACCGGGACGCGCTACGAGCAGTACTTC
CDR3aa: CASRPTGTRYEQYF

v_gene: TRBV7-9
d_gene: NA
j_gene: TRBJ1-5
abundance: NA
CDR3nt: TGTGCCAGCAGCTTAGGATCCGGCGGGGCGGCTCAGCCCCAGCATTTT
CDR3aa: CASSLGSGGAAQPQHF

v_gene: TRBV5-6
d_gene: TRBD1
j_gene: TRBJ2-7
abundance: NA
CDR3nt: TGTGCCAGGGGCCCCGGGGACAGAGCCTACGAGCAGTACTTC
CDR3aa: CARGPGDRAYEQYF

v_gene: TRBV7-2
d_gene: NA
j_gene: TRBJ2-1
abundance: many
CDR3nt: TGTGCCAGCAGCCCTCGACAGTACAATGAGCAGTTCTTC
CDR3aa: CASSPRQYNEQFF

v_gene: TRBV28
d_gene: TRBD1
j_gene: TRBJ1-2
abundance: few
CDR3nt: TGTGCCAGCAGTTTACGACAGGGACACTATGGCTACACCTTC
CDR3aa: CASSLRQGHYGYTF

v_gene: TRBV9
d_gene: NA
j_gene: TRBJ2-1
abundance: NA
CDR3nt: TGTGCCAGCAGCGTTTCGGGTAGCTCCTACAATGAGCAGTTCTTC
CDR3aa: CASSVSGSSYNEQFF

v_gene: TRBV12-3/TRBV12-4
d_gene: TRBD2
j_gene: TRBJ2-3
abundance: once
CDR3nt: TGTGCCAGCAGTTCTAGGTCGAGCGGGACCACGGATACGCAGTATTTT
CDR3aa: CASSSRSSGTTDTQYF

v_gene: TRBV5-1
d_gene: NA
j_gene: TRBJ2-6
abundance: many
CDR3nt: TGCGCCAGCAGCATGGACACGGACTCTGGGGCCAACGTCCTGACTTTC
CDR3aa: CASSMDTDSGANVLTF

v_gene: TRBV20-1
d_gene: NA
j_gene: TRBJ1-1
abundance: many
CDR3nt: TGCAGTGCGTTACCGGGTGGAGACACTGAAGCTTTCTTT
CDR3aa: CSALPGGDTEAFF

v_gene: TRBV20-1
d_gene: TRBD1
j_gene: TRBJ1-2
abundance: few
CDR3nt: TGCAGTGTCTCCCCCCCCGGGACAGGGGGGGGCTATGGCTACACCTTC
CDR3aa: CSVSPPGTGGGYGYTF

v_gene: TRBV12-3/TRBV12-4
d_gene: TRBD2
j_gene: TRBJ2-7
abundance: few
CDR3nt: TGTGCCAGCAGTCCGAGCGGGAGAGGGTACGAGCAGTACTTC
CDR3aa: CASSPSGRGYEQYF

v_gene: TRBV20-1
d_gene: NA
j_gene: TRBJ2-3
abundance: NA
CDR3nt: TGCAGTGCCGCCCACGGGGGCACAGATACGCAGTATTTT
CDR3aa: CSAAHGGTDTQYF

v_gene: TRBV12-3/TRBV12-4
d_gene: TRBD1
j_gene: TRBJ2-7
abundance: few
CDR3nt: TGTGCCAGCAGTTCTAGCGCGGGACAGGGGAACGAGCAGTACTTC
CDR3aa: CASSSSAGQGNEQYF

v_gene: TRBV6-1
d_gene: TRBD2
j_gene: TRBJ2-1
abundance: many
CDR3nt: TGTGCCAGCACCCATGCGGGGGGGTCGTACAATGAGCAGTTCTTC
CDR3aa: CASTHAGGSYNEQFF